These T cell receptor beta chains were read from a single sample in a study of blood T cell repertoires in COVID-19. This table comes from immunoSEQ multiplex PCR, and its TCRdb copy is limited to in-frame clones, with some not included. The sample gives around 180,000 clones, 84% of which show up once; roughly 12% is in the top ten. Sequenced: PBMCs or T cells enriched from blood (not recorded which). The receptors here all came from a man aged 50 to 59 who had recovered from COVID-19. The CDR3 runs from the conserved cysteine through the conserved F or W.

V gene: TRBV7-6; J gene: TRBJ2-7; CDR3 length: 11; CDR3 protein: CASSFGLEQYF
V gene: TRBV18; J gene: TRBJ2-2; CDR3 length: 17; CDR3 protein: CASSPLAGPSNTGELFF
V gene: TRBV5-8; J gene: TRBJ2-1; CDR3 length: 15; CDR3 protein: CASSFQGQGGNEQFF
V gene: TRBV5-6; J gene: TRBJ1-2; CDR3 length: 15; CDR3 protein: CASSLGAGASGGYTF
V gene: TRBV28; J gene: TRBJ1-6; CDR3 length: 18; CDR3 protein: CASSLVHRGVGSNSPLHF
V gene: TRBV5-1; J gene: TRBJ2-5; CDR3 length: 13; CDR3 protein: CASSSGLGETQYF
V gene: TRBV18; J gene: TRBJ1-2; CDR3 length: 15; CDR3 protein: CASSTGVRANYGYTF
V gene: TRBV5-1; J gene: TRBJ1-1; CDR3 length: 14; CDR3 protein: CASSWTGGETEAFF
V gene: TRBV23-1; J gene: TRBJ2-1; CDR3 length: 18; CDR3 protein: CASSQRPLSETGVHEQFF
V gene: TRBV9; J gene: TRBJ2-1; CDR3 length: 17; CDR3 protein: CASSAWGGTTAYNEQFF
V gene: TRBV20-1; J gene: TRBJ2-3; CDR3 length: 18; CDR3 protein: CSASPPSSLAGGTDTQYF
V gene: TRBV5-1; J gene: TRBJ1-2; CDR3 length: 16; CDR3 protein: CASSLSKWDTGYGYTF
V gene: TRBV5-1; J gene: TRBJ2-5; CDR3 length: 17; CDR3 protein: CASSRSTDRGRRETQYF
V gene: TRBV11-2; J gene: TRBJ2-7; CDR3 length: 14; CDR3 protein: CASSRLDKPYEQYF
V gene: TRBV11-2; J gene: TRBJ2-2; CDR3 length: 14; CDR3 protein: CASSLLADTGELFF
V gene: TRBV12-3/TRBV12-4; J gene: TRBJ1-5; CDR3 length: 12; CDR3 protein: CATSDKNQPQHF
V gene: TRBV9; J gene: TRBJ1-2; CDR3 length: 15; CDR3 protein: CASSGRTTLYYGYTF
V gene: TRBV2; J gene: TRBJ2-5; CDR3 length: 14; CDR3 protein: CASSLLVGQETQYF
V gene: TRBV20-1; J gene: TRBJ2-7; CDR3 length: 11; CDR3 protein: CSARSAGEQYF
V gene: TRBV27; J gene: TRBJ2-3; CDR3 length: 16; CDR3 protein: CASSFYSGGDTDTQYF
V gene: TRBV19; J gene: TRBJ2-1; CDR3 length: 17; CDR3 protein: CASSLGLAGGSYNEQFF
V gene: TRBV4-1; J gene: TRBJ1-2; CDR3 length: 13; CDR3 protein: CASSHEGGYGYTF
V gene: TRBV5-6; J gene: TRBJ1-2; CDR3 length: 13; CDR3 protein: CASTVLSNYGYTF
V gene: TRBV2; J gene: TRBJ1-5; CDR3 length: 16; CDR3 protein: CASSRAMLTGNQPQHF
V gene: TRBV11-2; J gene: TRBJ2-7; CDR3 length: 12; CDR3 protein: CASRAGAYEQYF
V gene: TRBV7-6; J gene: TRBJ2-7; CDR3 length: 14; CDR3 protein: CASSSGQGAYEQYF
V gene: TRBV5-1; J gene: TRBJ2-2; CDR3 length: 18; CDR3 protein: CASSPAASGGVNTGELFF